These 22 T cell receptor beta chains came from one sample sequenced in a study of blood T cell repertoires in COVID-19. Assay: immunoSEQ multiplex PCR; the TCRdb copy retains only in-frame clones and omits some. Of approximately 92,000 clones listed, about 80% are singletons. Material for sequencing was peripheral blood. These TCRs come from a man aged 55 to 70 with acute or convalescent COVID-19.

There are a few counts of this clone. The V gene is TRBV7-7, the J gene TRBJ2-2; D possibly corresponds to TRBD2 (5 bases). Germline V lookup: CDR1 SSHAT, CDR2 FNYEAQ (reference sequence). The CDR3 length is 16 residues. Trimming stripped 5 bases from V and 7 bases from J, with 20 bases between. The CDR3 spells CASSPRAAAAGGELFF. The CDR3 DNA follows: TGTGCCAGCAGCCCCCGAGCAGCTGCCGCGGGCGGGGAGCTGTTTTTT.

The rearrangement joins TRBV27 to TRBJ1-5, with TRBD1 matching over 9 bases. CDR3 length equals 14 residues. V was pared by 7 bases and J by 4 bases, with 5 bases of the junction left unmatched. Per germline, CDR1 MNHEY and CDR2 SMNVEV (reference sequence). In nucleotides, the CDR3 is TGTGCCAGCAAGGCGGGACAGGGTAATCAGCCCCAGCATTTT. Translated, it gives CASKAGQGNQPQHF.

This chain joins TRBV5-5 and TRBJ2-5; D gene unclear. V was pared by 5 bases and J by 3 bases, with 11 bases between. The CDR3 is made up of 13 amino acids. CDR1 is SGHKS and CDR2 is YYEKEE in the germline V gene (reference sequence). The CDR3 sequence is CASSRSPEETQYF. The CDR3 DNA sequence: TGTGCCAGCAGTCGGTCTCCTGAAGAGACCCAGTACTTC.

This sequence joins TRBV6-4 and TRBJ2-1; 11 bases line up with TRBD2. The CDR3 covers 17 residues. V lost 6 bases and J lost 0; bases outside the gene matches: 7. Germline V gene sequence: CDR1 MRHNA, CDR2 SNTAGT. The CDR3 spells CASSAGTSGFSYNEQFF. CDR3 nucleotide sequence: TGTGCCAGCAGCGCCGGGACTAGCGGATTCTCCTACAATGAGCAGTTCTTC.

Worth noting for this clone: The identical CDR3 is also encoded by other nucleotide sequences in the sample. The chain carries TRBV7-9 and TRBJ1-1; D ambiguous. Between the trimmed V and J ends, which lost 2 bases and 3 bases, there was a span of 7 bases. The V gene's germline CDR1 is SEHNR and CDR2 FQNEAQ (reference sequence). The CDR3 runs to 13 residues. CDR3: CASSLIGDTEAFF. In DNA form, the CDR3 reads TGTGCCAGCAGCTTAATCGGGGACACTGAAGCTTTCTTT. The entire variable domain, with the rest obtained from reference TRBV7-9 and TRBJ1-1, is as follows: DTGVSQNPRHKITKRGQNVTFRCDPISEHNRLYWYRQTLGQGPEFLTYFQNEAQLEKSRLLSDRFSAERPKGSFSTLEIQRTEQGDSAMYLCASSLIGDTEAFFGQGTRLTVV.

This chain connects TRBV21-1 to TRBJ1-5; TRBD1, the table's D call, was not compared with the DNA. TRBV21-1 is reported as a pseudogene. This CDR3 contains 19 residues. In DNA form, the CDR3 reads TGTGCCAGCAGCAAAGCGGGGACAGGGGCACATTATAGCAATCAGCCCCAGCATTTT. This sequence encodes CASSKAGTGAHYSNQPQHF.

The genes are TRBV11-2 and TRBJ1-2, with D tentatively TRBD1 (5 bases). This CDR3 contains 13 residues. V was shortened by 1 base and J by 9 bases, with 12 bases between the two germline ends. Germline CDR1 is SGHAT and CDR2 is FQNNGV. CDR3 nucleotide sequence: TGTGCCAGCAGCTTAGTAGGCGACAGTCGCTACACCTTC. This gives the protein CASSLVGDSRYTF. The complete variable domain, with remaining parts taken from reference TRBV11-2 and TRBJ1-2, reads EAGVAQSPRYKIIEKRQSVAFWCNPISGHATLYWYQQILGQGPKLLIQFQNNGVVDDSQLPKDRFSAERLKGVDSTLKIQPAKLEDSAVYLCASSLVGDSRYTFGSGTRLTVV.

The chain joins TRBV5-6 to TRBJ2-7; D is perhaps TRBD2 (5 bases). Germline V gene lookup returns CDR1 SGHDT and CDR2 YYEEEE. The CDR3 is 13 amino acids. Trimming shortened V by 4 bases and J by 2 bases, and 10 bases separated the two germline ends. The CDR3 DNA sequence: TGTGCCAGCAGCGTGCGGGTTCCCTACGAGCAGTACTTC. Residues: CASSVRVPYEQYF.

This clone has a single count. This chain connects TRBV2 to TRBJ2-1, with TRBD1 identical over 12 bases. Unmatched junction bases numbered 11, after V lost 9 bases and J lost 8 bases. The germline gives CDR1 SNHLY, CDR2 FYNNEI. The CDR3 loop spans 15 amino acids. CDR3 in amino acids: CAREIRDRGQDEQFF. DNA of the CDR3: TGTGCCAGAGAAATCCGGGACAGGGGGCAGGATGAGCAGTTCTTC.

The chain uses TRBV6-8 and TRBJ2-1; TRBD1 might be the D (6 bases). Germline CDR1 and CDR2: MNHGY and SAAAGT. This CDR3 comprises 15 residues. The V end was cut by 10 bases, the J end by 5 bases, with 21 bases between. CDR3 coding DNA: TGTGCCACAGGACGAGGGGGAGAACGAGACAATGAGCAGTTCTTC. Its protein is CATGRGGERDNEQFF.

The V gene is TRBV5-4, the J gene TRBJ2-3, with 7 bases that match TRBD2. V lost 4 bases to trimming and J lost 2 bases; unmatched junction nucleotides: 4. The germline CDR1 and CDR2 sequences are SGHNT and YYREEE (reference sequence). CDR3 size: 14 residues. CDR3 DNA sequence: TGTGCCAGCAGCACGCTAGCGGCCACAGATACGCAGTATTTT. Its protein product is CASSTLAATDTQYF.

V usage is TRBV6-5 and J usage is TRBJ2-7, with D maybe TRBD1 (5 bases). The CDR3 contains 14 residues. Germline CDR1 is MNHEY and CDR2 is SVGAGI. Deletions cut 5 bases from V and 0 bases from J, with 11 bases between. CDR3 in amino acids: CASSRTSSSYEQYF. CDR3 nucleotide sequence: TGTGCCAGCAGTCGGACATCGAGCTCCTACGAGCAGTACTTC.

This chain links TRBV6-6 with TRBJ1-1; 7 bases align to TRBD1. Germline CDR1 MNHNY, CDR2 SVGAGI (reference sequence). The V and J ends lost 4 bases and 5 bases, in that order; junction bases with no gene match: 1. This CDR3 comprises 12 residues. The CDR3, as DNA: TGTGCCAGCAGTTGGGACAGAACTGAAGCTTTCTTT. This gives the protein CASSWDRTEAFF.

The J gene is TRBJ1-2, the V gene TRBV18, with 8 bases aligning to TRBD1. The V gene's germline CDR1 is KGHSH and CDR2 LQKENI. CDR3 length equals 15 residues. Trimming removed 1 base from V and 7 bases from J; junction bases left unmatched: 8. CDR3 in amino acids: CASSPQGQGAFGYTF. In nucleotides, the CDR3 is TGTGCCAGCTCACCACAAGGCCAGGGGGCTTTTGGCTACACCTTC.

CDR3: CATSDRQLAGVRNEQFF. CDR3 DNA: TGTGCCACCAGTGATCGACAACTAGCGGGAGTGCGGAATGAGCAGTTCTTC. V gene TRBV24-1 combines with J gene TRBJ2-1; 11 nucleotides align to TRBD2. After removal of 3 bases from V and 7 bases from J, the junction contained 10 bases not matched to a gene. Germline V CDR1 and CDR2: KGHDR, SFDVKD. The CDR3 covers 17 residues.

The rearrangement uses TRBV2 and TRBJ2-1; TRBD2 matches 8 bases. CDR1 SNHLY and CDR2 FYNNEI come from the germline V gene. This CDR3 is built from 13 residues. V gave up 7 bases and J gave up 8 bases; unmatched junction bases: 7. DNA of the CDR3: TGTGCCAGCATTGCGGGGGGTCGGGATGAGCAGTTCTTC. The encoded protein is CASIAGGRDEQFF.

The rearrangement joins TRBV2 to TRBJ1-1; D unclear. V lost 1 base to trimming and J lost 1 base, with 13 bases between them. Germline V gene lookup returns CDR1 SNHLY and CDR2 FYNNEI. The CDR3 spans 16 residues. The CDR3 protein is CASSEDLPRRNTEAFF. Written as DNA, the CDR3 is TGTGCCAGCAGTGAAGATCTTCCCCGGAGGAACACTGAAGCTTTCTTT.

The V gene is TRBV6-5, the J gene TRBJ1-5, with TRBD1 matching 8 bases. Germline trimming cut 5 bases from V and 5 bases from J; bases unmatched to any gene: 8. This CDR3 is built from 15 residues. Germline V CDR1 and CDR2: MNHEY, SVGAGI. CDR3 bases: TGTGCCAGCAGTCCCTGGCAGGGGGCCGATCAGCCCCAGCATTTT. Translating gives CASSPWQGADQPQHF.

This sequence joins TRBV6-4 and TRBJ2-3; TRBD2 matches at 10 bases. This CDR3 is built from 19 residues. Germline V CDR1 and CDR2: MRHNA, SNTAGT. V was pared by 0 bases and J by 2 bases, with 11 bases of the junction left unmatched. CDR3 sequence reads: CASSDSGIAGGRFTDTQYF. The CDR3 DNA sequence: TGTGCCAGCAGTGACTCTGGAATAGCGGGGGGCCGATTCACAGATACGCAGTATTTT.

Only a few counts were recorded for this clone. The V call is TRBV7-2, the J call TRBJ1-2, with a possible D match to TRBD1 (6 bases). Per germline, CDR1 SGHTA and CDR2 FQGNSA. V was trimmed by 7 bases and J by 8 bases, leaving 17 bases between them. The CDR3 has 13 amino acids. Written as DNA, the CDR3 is TGTGCCAGCATTGGCAGGGGCAAAGGGGGCTACACCTTC. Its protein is CASIGRGKGGYTF.

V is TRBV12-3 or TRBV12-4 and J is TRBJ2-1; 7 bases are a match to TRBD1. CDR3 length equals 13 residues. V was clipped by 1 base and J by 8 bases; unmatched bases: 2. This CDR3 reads CASSLGQGDEQFF. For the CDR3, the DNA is TGTGCCAGCAGTTTAGGGCAGGGGGATGAGCAGTTCTTC.

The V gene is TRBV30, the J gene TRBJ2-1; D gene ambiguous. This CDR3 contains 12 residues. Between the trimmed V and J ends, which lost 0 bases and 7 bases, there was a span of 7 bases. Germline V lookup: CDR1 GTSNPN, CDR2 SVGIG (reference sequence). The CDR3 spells CAWSVSRNEQFF. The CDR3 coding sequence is TGTGCCTGGAGTGTAAGCCGAAATGAGCAGTTCTTC.